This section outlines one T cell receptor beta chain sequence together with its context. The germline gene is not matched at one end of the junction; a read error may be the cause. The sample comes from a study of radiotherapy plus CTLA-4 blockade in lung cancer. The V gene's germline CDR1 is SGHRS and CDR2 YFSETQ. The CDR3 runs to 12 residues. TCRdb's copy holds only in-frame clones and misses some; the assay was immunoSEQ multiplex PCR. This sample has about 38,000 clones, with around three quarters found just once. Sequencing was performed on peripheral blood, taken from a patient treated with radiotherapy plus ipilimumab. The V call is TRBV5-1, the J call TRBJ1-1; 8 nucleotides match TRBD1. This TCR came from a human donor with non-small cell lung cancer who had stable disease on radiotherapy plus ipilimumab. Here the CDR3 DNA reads TGCGCCAGCAGCTTGGATGGGACAGGAGACGTCTTT. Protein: CASSLDGTGDVF.